These 30 T cell receptor beta chains share one sample of origin, sequenced in a study of blood T cell repertoires in COVID-19. Generated by immunoSEQ multiplex PCR, the TCRdb table keeps only in-frame clones and is missing some. The sample holds more than 200,000 clones, less than 90% seen once. The specimen sequenced was peripheral blood. These receptors all come from an older man with acute or convalescent COVID-19.

The rearrangement joins TRBV18 to TRBJ2-7; 10 bases fit TRBD2. Germline assignment: CDR1 KGHSH and CDR2 LQKENI. The CDR3 runs 18 residues. V was pared by 6 bases and J by 3 bases, with 17 bases of the junction left unmatched. CDR3 DNA: TGTGCCAGCTCGATAAGCCTACTGAGCGGGAGGGGTCACTACGAGCAGTACTTC. Translating gives CASSISLLSGRGHYEQYF.

This clone was detected a few times. The V and J genes are TRBV5-1 and TRBJ1-6; the D gene is possibly TRBD1 (5 bases). Trimming shortened V by 4 bases and J by 7 bases, and 18 bases separated the two germline ends. The CDR3 runs 16 residues. CDR1 and CDR2 from the germline V gene are SGHRS and YFSETQ. CDR3 region: CASSPRGQAANSPLHF. The CDR3 bases are TGCGCCAGCAGCCCGCGGGGCCAAGCAGCCAATTCACCCCTCCACTTT.

The chain couples TRBV5-6 to TRBJ2-7, with TRBD1 matching 10 bases. CDR3 size: 16 residues. V shed 3 bases, J shed 5 bases, and the junction held 11 bases outside the gene matches. Germline V gives CDR1 SGHDT, CDR2 YYEEEE. CDR3 DNA: TGTGCCAGCAGCTCCCCGTGGACAGGGGGGACTGACGAGCAGTACTTC. Protein sequence: CASSSPWTGGTDEQYF.

This rearrangement joins TRBV25-1 to TRBJ1-1, with D perhaps TRBD1 (5 bases). Trimming stripped 3 bases from V and 5 bases from J, with 16 bases between. This CDR3 spans 15 amino acids. CDR1 MGHDK and CDR2 SYGVNS come from the germline V gene. CDR3 amino acids: CASSDWGRLRTEAFF. For the CDR3, the DNA is TGTGCCAGCAGTGATTGGGGCAGGTTGAGGACTGAAGCTTTCTTT.

The gene calls are TRBV7-8 and TRBJ1-1; D gene unclear. The CDR3 has 15 amino acids. CDR1 is SGHVS and CDR2 is FQNEAQ in the germline V gene. V was clipped by 0 bases and J by 3 bases, with 11 bases between them. CDR3 loop: CASSLAGRMDTEAFF. In DNA form, the CDR3 reads TGTGCCAGCAGCTTAGCAGGCAGGATGGACACTGAAGCTTTCTTT.

The J gene is TRBJ1-6, the V gene TRBV6-6; D perhaps matches TRBD1 (6 bases). CDR3 size: 15 residues. Germline loops: CDR1 MNHNY, CDR2 SVGAGI (reference sequence). Trimming removed 5 bases at V and 6 bases at J, with 14 bases between. The CDR3 spells CASSTSGTPNSPLHF. The CDR3 DNA reads as TGTGCCAGCAGTACCTCCGGGACACCTAATTCACCCCTCCACTTT.

The J gene is TRBJ2-3, the V gene TRBV20-1; possibly TRBD2 for D (6 bases). The CDR3 has 11 residues. Germline CDR1 DFQATT, CDR2 SNEGSKA (reference sequence). The CDR3 is CTAGSTDTQYF. The CDR3 bases are TGCACGGCGGGGAGCACAGATACGCAGTATTTT.

The chain employs TRBV5-1 and TRBJ2-2; D is unclear. There are 15 residues in the CDR3. Germline CDR1 is SGHRS and CDR2 is YFSETQ. The V end was cut by 1 base, the J end by 0 bases, with 7 bases between. The CDR3 spells CASSLSAANTGELFF. The DNA for the CDR3 is TGCGCCAGCAGCTTGAGCGCAGCGAACACCGGGGAGCTGTTTTTT.

This chain connects TRBV5-1 to TRBJ2-7; tentatively, D is TRBD2 (7 bases). The CDR3 is 15 residues long. Looked up from germline, CDR1 is SGHRS and CDR2 is YFSETQ. The germline V and J ends were trimmed by 2 bases and 5 bases, with 17 bases remaining between them. CDR3 DNA: TGCGCCAGCAGCTTTCAGGCAGGGGAGGGCGACGAGCAGTACTTC. Encoded protein: CASSFQAGEGDEQYF.

The rearrangement uses TRBV6-5 and TRBJ2-3; TRBD2 matches at 8 bases. The CDR3 extends over 14 amino acids. Germline trimming cut 4 bases from V and 3 bases from J; bases unmatched to any gene: 3. CDR1 MNHEY and CDR2 SVGAGI come from the germline V gene. CDR3 loop: CASSSTSDTDTQYF. As DNA, the CDR3 is TGTGCCAGCAGTTCGACTAGCGATACAGATACGCAGTATTTT.

The chain carries TRBV19 and TRBJ2-4; D is possibly TRBD1 (5 bases). The V gene's germline CDR1 is LNHDA and CDR2 SQIVND (reference sequence). V dropped 5 bases and J dropped 0 bases, with 17 bases sitting between them. The CDR3 totals 17 residues. As DNA, the CDR3 is TGTGCCAGTAGTCCAAGGGCAGGGCGACTAGCCAAAAACATTCAGTACTTC. Encoded protein: CASSPRAGRLAKNIQYF.

The CDR3 nucleotides are TGTGCCTGGAGTGTACTTCTGAATGAGCAGTTCTTC. It codes for CAWSVLLNEQFF. The genes are TRBV30 and TRBJ2-1; D call uncertain. Germline CDR1 and CDR2: GTSNPN and SVGIG (reference sequence). V shed 0 bases and J shed 7 bases, with 7 bases lying between them. This CDR3 has 12 amino acids.

CDR3 nucleotide sequence: TGTGCCAGCAGTTTCCTGGGCCAGACCTACGAGCAGTACTTC. It codes for CASSFLGQTYEQYF. V usage is TRBV2 and J usage is TRBJ2-7, with D uncertain. Per germline, CDR1 SNHLY and CDR2 FYNNEI. Trimming stripped 5 bases from V and 2 bases from J, with 13 bases between. The CDR3 loop spans 14 amino acids.

The gene calls are TRBV27 and TRBJ1-6, with D possibly being TRBD1 (5 bases). The V end was cut by 6 bases, the J end by 3 bases, with 9 bases between. There are 14 residues in the CDR3. Per the germline V gene, CDR1 is MNHEY and CDR2 is SMNVEV (reference sequence). The CDR3 region is CASRHDSYNSPLHF. The CDR3 nucleotides are TGTGCCAGCAGACACGACAGCTATAATTCACCCCTCCACTTT.

This rearrangement joins TRBV28 to TRBJ1-1; possible D gene TRBD1, 5 bases. Trimming removed 6 bases from V and 4 bases from J, with 18 bases in between. The CDR3 loop spans 15 amino acids. Germline V gene lookup returns CDR1 MDHEN and CDR2 SYDVKM. CDR3 protein: CASRFALQGATEAFF. The CDR3 nucleotides are TGTGCCAGCAGATTCGCCCTCCAGGGCGCCACTGAAGCTTTCTTT. Combining the CDR3 with reference TRBV28 and TRBJ1-1 gives the whole variable domain DVKVTQSSRYLVKRTGEKVFLECVQDMDHENMFWYRQDPGLGLRLIYFSYDVKMKEKGDIPEGYSVSREKKERFSLILESASTNQTSMYLCASRFALQGATEAFFGQGTRLTVV.

The chain uses TRBV28 and TRBJ1-1; weak D call: TRBD1 (6 bases). CDR1 is MDHEN, CDR2 SYDVKM, per germline. V lost 6 bases and J 4 bases, leaving 15 bases between the germline ends. The CDR3 runs to 14 residues. CDR3 DNA sequence: TGTGCCAGCAGAACCGGGGGGCGGGTCACTGAAGCTTTCTTT. Its translation: CASRTGGRVTEAFF.

The chain recombines TRBV9 with TRBJ2-5, with TRBD1 as a possible D gene (6 bases). With 4 bases removed from V and 0 bases from J, the gap between germline ends came to 13 bases. The germline V gene encodes CDR1 SGDLS and CDR2 YYNGEE. The CDR3 is made up of 15 amino acids. The CDR3 nucleotides are TGTGCCAGCAGCAGAAACCGGGACAACCAAGAGACCCAGTACTTC. This sequence encodes CASSRNRDNQETQYF.

V is TRBV4-1 and J is TRBJ2-7, with 10 nucleotides matching TRBD2. V gave up 0 bases and J gave up 4 bases; unmatched junction bases: 3. Per the germline V gene, CDR1 is MGHRA and CDR2 is YSYEKL. CDR3 length equals 15 residues. The chain's CDR3 is CASSQETSGIYEQYF. In nucleotides, the CDR3 is TGCGCCAGCAGCCAAGAAACTAGCGGGATTTACGAGCAGTACTTC.

This clone was picked up a small number of times. The rearrangement joins TRBV19 to TRBJ2-1; TRBD2 matches 8 bases. V trimming: 0 bases; J trimming: 3 bases; junction bases outside the gene matches: 1. The CDR3 sequence is 15 residues long. Looked up from germline, CDR1 is LNHDA and CDR2 is SQIVND (reference sequence). The CDR3, as DNA: TGTGCCAGTAGTATAGATAGCGGGATCTACAATGAGCAGTTCTTC. This gives the protein CASSIDSGIYNEQFF.

The rearrangement uses TRBV15 and TRBJ1-1; 8 positions agree with TRBD1. The V and J ends lost 5 bases and 5 bases, in that order; junction bases with no gene match: 4. Per germline, CDR1 LNHNV and CDR2 YYDKDF (reference sequence). The CDR3 spans 13 residues. In nucleotides, the CDR3 is TGTGCCACCAGCGGTCAGGGGGCGACTGAAGCTTTCTTT. Its protein is CATSGQGATEAFF.

The chain combines TRBV6-2 or TRBV6-3 with TRBJ2-1; D is uncertain. The CDR3 sequence is 19 residues long. V was cut by 0 bases and J by 8 bases, with 26 bases left in between. Germline V gene lookup returns CDR1 MNHEY and CDR2 SVGEGT. CDR3 protein: CASSYSGNERRILFDEQFF. The CDR3 DNA follows: TGTGCCAGCAGTTACTCGGGTAATGAGCGTCGAATACTTTTCGATGAGCAGTTCTTC.

The CDR3 DNA is TGTGCCAGCAGTCCAGGACCCACAGGAGTGTTTTTT. This codes for CASSPGPTGVFF. This chain connects TRBV12-3 or TRBV12-4 to TRBJ1-4, with D maybe TRBD1 (5 bases). The CDR3 is made up of 12 amino acids. Trimming removed 5 bases at V and 15 bases at J, with 16 bases between.

The gene calls are TRBV19 and TRBJ2-2, with TRBD2 matching over 11 bases. There are 17 residues in the CDR3. CDR1 and CDR2 (germline): LNHDA, SQIVND (reference sequence). Germline trimming cut 4 bases from V and 3 bases from J; bases unmatched to any gene: 7. The DNA of the CDR3 is TGTGCCAGTAGTAGGAAACTAGCGGGAGCTTACACCGGGGAGCTGTTTTTT. Amino acid sequence: CASSRKLAGAYTGELFF.

The J gene is TRBJ2-3, the V gene TRBV7-2; weak D call: TRBD2 (5 bases). The CDR3 totals 14 residues. CDR1 and CDR2 (germline): SGHTA, FQGNSA. Trimming cost V 2 bases and J 4 bases, with 10 bases left between them. CDR3 bases: TGTGCCAGCAGCTTATATTACGGGGCAGATACGCAGTATTTT. Its protein product is CASSLYYGADTQYF.

The J gene is TRBJ2-7, the V gene TRBV4-1, with D possibly TRBD1 on 6 matching bases. The CDR3 loop spans 15 amino acids. Trimming removed 0 bases at V and 0 bases at J, with 9 bases between. From germline, CDR1 is MGHRA and CDR2 YSYEKL. The CDR3 sequence: CASSQDLRGSYEQYF. The CDR3 DNA reads as TGCGCCAGCAGCCAAGATCTCAGGGGCTCCTACGAGCAGTACTTC.

This rearrangement joins TRBV6-5 to TRBJ1-2; D gene unclear. V shed 2 bases and J shed 7 bases, with 5 bases lying between them. This CDR3 is built from 11 residues. The V gene's germline CDR1 is MNHEY and CDR2 SVGAGI. CDR3 loop: CASSYEGGYTF. Here the CDR3 DNA reads TGTGCCAGCAGTTACGAGGGTGGCTACACCTTC.

The chain links TRBV28 to TRBJ1-4; D possibly corresponds to TRBD1 (6 bases). Per germline, CDR1 MDHEN and CDR2 SYDVKM. CDR3 length: 15 amino acids. V lost 6 bases and J 4 bases, leaving 15 bases between the germline ends. Written as DNA, the CDR3 is TGTGCCAGCAGATCTCTCGACAGGCATAATGAAAAACTGTTTTTT. Protein product: CASRSLDRHNEKLFF. Looking up the rest from reference TRBV28 and TRBJ1-4 gives the full variable domain: DVKVTQSSRYLVKRTGEKVFLECVQDMDHENMFWYRQDPGLGLRLIYFSYDVKMKEKGDIPEGYSVSREKKERFSLILESASTNQTSMYLCASRSLDRHNEKLFFGSGTQLSVL.

The chain carries TRBV5-1 and TRBJ2-3, with TRBD2 matching 10 bases. Germline trimming cut 4 bases from V and 2 bases from J; bases unmatched to any gene: 4. The CDR3 length is 15 residues. Germline CDR1 is SGHRS and CDR2 is YFSETQ. CDR3 DNA sequence: TGCGCCAGCAGCCTAGCGGGAGTCGTCACAGATACGCAGTATTTT. It yields the protein CASSLAGVVTDTQYF.

This chain connects TRBV19 to TRBJ2-1; TRBD2 agrees at 9 bases. The CDR3 is made up of 11 amino acids. The trim removed 11 bases at V and 7 bases at J, leaving 3 bases unmatched. CDR1 is LNHDA, CDR2 SQIVND, per germline (reference sequence). CDR3 residues: CAVSGRNEQFF. Here the CDR3 DNA reads TGTGCCGTTAGCGGGAGAAATGAGCAGTTCTTC.

This clone was recorded only once. CDR3: CSVVGLAGSRTGELFF. CDR3 nucleotides: TGCAGCGTTGTGGGACTAGCGGGTAGTAGGACCGGGGAGCTGTTTTTT. This chain links TRBV29-1 with TRBJ2-2, with 12 bases matching TRBD2. The CDR3 loop spans 16 amino acids. Germline V gene data show CDR1 as SQVTM and CDR2 as ANQGSEA. Unmatched junction bases numbered 8, after V lost 4 bases and J lost 5 bases.